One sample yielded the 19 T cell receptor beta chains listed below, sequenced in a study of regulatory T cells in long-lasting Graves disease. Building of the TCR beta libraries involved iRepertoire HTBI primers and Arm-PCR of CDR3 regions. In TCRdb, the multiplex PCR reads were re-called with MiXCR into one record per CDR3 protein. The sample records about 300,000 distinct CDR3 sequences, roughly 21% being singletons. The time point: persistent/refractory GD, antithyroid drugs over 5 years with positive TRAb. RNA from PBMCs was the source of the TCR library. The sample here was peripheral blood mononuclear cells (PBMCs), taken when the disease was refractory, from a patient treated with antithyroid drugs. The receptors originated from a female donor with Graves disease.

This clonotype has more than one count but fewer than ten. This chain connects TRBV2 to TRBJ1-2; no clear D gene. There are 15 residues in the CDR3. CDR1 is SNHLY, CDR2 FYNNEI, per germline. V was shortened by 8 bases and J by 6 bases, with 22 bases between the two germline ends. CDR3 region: CASERLNSGINGYTF. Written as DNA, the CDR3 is TGTGCCAGCGAAAGGCTTAACAGCGGGATCAATGGCTACACCTTC.

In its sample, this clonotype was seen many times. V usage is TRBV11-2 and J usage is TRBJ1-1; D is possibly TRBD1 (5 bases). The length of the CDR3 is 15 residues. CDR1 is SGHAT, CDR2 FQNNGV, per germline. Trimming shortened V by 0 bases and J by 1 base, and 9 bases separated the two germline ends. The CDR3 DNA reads TGTGCCAGCAGCTTAGAAGCAGGGCCGAACACTGAAGCTTTCTTT. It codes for CASSLEAGPNTEAFF.

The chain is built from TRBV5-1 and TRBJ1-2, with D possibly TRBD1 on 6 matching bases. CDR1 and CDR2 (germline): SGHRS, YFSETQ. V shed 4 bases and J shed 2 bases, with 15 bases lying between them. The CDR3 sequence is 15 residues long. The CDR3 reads CASSQQGISNYGYTF. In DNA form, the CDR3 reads TGCGCCAGCAGCCAACAGGGTATTTCGAACTATGGCTACACCTTC.

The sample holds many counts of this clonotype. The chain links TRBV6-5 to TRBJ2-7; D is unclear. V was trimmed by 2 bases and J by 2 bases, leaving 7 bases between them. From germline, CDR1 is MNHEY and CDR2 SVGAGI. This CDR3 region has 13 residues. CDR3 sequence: CASSYGQTYEQYF. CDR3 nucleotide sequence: TGTGCCAGCAGTTACGGGCAAACCTACGAGCAGTACTTC.

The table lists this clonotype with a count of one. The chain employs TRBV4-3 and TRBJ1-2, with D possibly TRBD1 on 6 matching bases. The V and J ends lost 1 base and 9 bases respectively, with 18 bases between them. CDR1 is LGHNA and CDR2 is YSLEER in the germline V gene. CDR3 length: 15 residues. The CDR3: CASSQVGGGGGSYTF. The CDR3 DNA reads TGCGCCAGCAGCCAAGTGGGTGGGGGGGGCGGAAGCTACACCTTC.

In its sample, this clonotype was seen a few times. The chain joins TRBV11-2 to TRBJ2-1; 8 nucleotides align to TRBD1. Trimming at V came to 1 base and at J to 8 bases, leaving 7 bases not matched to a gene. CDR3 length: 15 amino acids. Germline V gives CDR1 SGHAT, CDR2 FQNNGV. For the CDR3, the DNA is TGTGCCAGCAGCTTAGCCCCGGACAGGGCCCATGAGCAGTTCTTC. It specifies CASSLAPDRAHEQFF.

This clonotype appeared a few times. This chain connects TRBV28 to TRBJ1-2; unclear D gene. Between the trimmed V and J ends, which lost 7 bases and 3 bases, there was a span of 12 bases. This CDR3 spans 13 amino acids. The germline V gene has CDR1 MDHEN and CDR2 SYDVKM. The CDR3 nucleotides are TGTGCCAGCATATCGGAGACTGACTATGGCTACACCTTC. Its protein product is CASISETDYGYTF.

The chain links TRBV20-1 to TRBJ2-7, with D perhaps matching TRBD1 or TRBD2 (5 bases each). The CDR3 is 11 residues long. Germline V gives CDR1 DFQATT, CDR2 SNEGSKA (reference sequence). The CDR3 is CPGTLNHEQYF. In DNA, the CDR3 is TGCCCCGGGACGTTGAACCACGAGCAGTACTTC.

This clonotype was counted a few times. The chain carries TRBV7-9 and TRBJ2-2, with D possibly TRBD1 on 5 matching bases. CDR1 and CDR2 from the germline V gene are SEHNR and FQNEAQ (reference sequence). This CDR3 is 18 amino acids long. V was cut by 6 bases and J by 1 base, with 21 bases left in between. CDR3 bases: TGTGCCAGCAGTTTCACCTTCAGGGTACAATTGAACACCGGGGAGCTGTTTTTT. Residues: CASSFTFRVQLNTGELFF.

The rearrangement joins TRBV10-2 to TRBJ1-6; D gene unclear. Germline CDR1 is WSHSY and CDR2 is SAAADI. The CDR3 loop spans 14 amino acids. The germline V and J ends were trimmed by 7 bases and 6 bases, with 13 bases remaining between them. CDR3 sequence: CASNFGETNSPLHF. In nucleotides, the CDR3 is TGCGCCAGCAACTTCGGGGAAACTAATTCACCCCTCCACTTT.

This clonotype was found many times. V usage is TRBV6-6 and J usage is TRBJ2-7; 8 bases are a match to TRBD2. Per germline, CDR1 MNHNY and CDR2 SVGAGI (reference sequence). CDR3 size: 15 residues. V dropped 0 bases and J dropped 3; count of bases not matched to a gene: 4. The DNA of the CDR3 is TGTGCCAGCAGTTACTCGCTGACTAGCGACTACGAGCAGTACTTC. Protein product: CASSYSLTSDYEQYF.

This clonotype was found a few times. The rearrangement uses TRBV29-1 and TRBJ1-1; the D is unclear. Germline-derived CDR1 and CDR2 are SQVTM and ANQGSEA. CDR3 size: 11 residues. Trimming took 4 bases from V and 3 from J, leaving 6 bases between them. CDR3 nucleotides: TGCAGCGTTGGAGAGGACACTGAAGCTTTCTTT. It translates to CSVGEDTEAFF. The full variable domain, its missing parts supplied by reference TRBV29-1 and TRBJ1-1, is SAVISQKPSRDICQRGTSLTIQCQVDSQVTMMFWYRQQPGQSLTLIATANQGSEATYESGFVIDKFPISRPNLTFSTLTVSNMSPEDSSIYLCSVGEDTEAFFGQGTRLTVV.

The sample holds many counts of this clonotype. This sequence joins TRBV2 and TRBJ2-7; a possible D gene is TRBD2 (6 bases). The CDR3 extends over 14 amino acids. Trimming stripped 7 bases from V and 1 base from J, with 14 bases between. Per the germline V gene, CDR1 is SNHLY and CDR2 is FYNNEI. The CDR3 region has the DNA TGTGCCAGCAACCGCGAGACTAGTTCCTACGAGCAGTACTTC. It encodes CASNRETSSYEQYF.

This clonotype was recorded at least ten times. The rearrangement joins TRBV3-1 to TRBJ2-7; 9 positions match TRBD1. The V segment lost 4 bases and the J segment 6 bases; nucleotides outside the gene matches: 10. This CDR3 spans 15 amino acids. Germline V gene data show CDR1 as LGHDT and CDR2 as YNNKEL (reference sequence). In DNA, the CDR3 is TGTGCCAGCAGCCTAGCAGCGGGACAGGGTTTCGAGCAGTACTTC. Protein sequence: CASSLAAGQGFEQYF.

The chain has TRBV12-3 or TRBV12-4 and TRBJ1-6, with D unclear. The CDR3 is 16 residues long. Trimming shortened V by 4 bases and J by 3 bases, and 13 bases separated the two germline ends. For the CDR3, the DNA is TGTGCCAGCAGTTCGCGGGCGGCGAGCTATAATTCACCCCTCCACTTT. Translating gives CASSSRAASYNSPLHF.

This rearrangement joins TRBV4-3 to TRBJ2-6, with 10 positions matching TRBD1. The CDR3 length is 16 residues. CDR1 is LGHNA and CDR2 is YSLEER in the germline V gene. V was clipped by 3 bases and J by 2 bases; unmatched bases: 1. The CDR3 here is CASSQGTGAGANVLTF. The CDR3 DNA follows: TGCGCCAGCAGCCAGGGGACAGGGGCTGGGGCCAACGTCCTGACTTTC.

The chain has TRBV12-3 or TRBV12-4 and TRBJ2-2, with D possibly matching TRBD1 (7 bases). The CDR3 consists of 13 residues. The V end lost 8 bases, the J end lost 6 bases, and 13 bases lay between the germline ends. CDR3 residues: CASGDREAGELFF. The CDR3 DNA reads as TGTGCCAGCGGTGACAGGGAGGCCGGGGAGCTGTTTTTT.

CDR3: CASSPQSNYGYTF. The CDR3 DNA reads as TGTGCCAGCAGCCCACAGTCTAACTATGGCTACACCTTC. This chain joins TRBV7-2 and TRBJ1-2; D gene uncertain. CDR3 length: 13 amino acids. Germline CDR1 is SGHTA and CDR2 is FQGNSA. Trimming stripped 5 bases from V and 0 bases from J, with 7 bases between. Together with reference TRBV7-2 and TRBJ1-2, the CDR3 gives the full variable domain: GAGVSQSPSNKVTEKGKDVELRCDPISGHTALYWYRQSLGQGLEFLIYFQGNSAPDKSGLPSDRFSAERTGGSVSTLTIQRTQQEDSAVYLCASSPQSNYGYTFGSGTRLTVV.

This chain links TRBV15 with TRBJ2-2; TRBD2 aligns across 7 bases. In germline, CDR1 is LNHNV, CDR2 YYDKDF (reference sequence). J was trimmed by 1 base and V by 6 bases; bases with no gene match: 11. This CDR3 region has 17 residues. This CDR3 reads CATRGTTEILNTGELFF. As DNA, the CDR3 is TGTGCCACCAGGGGGACTACCGAGATCTTGAACACCGGGGAGCTGTTTTTT.